Listed here are 21 T cell receptor beta chains from one sample, sequenced in a study of Ad26.COV2.S vaccination and SARS-CoV-2 variants. As to treatment: roughly 19 received Ad26.COV2.S at low or high dose, single or two shots; roughly five received placebo; per-sample allocation not given. Sampling was done on day 63 after the first vaccine or placebo injection. The method was immunoSEQ multiplex PCR; TCRdb's version includes in-frame clones alone and lacks a portion of them. The sample carries over 400,000 clones, approximately 90% recorded once. The sequencing used peripheral blood, collected in a trial of Ad26.COV2.S vaccine versus placebo. The origin of the receptors is a person aged 18-60 years who received the Ad26.COV2.S COVID-19 vaccine or a placebo.

The rearrangement uses TRBV7-2 and TRBJ1-5, with D possibly matching TRBD1 (5 bases). The CDR3 runs to 16 residues. V was trimmed by 1 base and J by 1 base, leaving 11 bases between them. CDR1 and CDR2 from the germline V gene are SGHTA and FQGNSA. CDR3 protein: CASSLVSQGSNQPQHF. CDR3 DNA sequence: TGTGCCAGCAGCTTAGTCTCCCAGGGAAGCAATCAGCCCCAGCATTTT.

The chain couples TRBV4-3 to TRBJ2-2; a possible D gene is TRBD1 (5 bases). Germline V gene lookup returns CDR1 LGHNA and CDR2 YSLEER. V dropped 1 base and J dropped 4 bases, with 16 bases sitting between them. The CDR3 sequence is 17 residues long. CDR3 loop: CASSQVGPGLGTGELFF. In DNA, the CDR3 is TGCGCCAGCAGCCAAGTGGGGCCAGGTCTTGGCACCGGGGAGCTGTTTTTT.

The J gene is TRBJ2-3, the V gene TRBV10-1; maybe TRBD1 (5 bases). Germline CDR1 and CDR2: WNHNN and SYGVQD (reference sequence). CDR3 length: 14 residues. The V end lost 2 bases, the J end lost 4 bases, and 10 bases lay between the germline ends. CDR3 sequence reads: CASSEEWGPDTQYF. The DNA of the CDR3 is TGCGCCAGCAGTGAGGAATGGGGCCCAGATACGCAGTATTTT.

The rearrangement uses TRBV7-2 and TRBJ1-2; 7 bases align to TRBD1. This CDR3 is 19 amino acids long. V dropped 2 bases and J dropped 3; count of bases not matched to a gene: 18. Germline CDR1 and CDR2: SGHTA and FQGNSA. CDR3 in DNA: TGTGCCAGCAGCTTAATCCGTTGGACATCGGACAGGAGAGACTATGGCTACACCTTC. Amino acids: CASSLIRWTSDRRDYGYTF.

The chain has TRBV5-5 and TRBJ2-3; D is uncertain. Germline V lookup: CDR1 SGHKS, CDR2 YYEKEE (reference sequence). The CDR3 is 13 residues long. Trimming pared 0 bases from V and 6 bases from J, leaving 8 bases between. CDR3 DNA: TGTGCCAGCAGCTTGGACCGGCCGGATACGCAGTATTTT. It encodes CASSLDRPDTQYF.

The J gene is TRBJ2-3, the V gene TRBV13, with a possible D match to TRBD2 (7 bases). With 0 bases removed from V and 5 bases from J, the gap between germline ends came to 15 bases. This CDR3 region has 16 residues. The germline gives CDR1 PRHDT, CDR2 FYEKMQ (reference sequence). CDR3 sequence reads: CASSLGMGGPLDTQYF. CDR3 nucleotide sequence: TGTGCCAGCAGCTTAGGAATGGGGGGGCCGTTAGATACGCAGTATTTT.

Here the CDR3 reads CASSPQTGPQWAKNIQYF. CDR3 nucleotides: TGTGCCAGCTCACCACAAACCGGGCCCCAATGGGCCAAAAACATTCAGTACTTC. J is TRBJ2-4 and V is TRBV18; D not resolved. The length of the CDR3 is 18 residues. Germline values: CDR1 KGHSH, CDR2 LQKENI. The ends were cut back, 1 base at V and 1 base at J, with 17 bases in the middle.

The rearrangement uses TRBV27 and TRBJ2-1; 8 nucleotides agree with TRBD2. Looked up from germline, CDR1 is MNHEY and CDR2 is SMNVEV (reference sequence). This CDR3 comprises 15 residues. V was pared by 1 base and J by 9 bases, with 8 bases of the junction left unmatched. CDR3 in amino acids: CASSLLRGGTGEQFF. DNA of the CDR3: TGTGCCAGCAGTTTATTACGGGGGGGTACGGGTGAGCAGTTCTTC.

The chain links TRBV4-1 to TRBJ1-3; no reliable D call. The CDR3 covers 14 residues. Trimming pared 4 bases from V and 2 bases from J, leaving 9 bases between. CDR1 and CDR2 (germline): MGHRA, YSYEKL. CDR3 in DNA: TGCGCCAGCAGCCTGGCAGTGACTGGAAACACCATATATTTT. This encodes CASSLAVTGNTIYF.

V is TRBV7-8 and J is TRBJ2-3; TRBD1 agrees at 7 bases. The germline V gene has CDR1 SGHVS and CDR2 FQNEAQ. With 4 bases clipped from V and 5 bases from J, the junction kept 18 bases outside the gene matches. The CDR3 sequence is 18 residues long. DNA of the CDR3: TGTGCCAGCAGCTCTAGAGTTCTAACAGGGGTCGGAGGAGATACGCAGTATTTT. Translating it yields CASSSRVLTGVGGDTQYF.

The rearrangement links TRBV19 to TRBJ2-1, with D unresolved. Germline CDR1 is LNHDA and CDR2 is SQIVND (reference sequence). V was cut by 5 bases and J by 4 bases, with 18 bases left in between. CDR3 length equals 16 residues. The CDR3 reads CASSSRAAERYNEQFF. The CDR3 region has the DNA TGTGCCAGTAGTTCCCGGGCCGCAGAGAGATACAATGAGCAGTTCTTC.

The chain carries TRBV7-2 and TRBJ1-2; 10 positions agree with TRBD1. Germline V gene sequence: CDR1 SGHTA, CDR2 FQGNSA. This CDR3 contains 13 residues. With V trimmed by 5 bases and J by 7 bases, 4 bases remained unmatched. The CDR3 region is CASSPGTGAGYTF. For the CDR3, the DNA is TGTGCCAGCAGCCCGGGGACAGGGGCTGGCTACACCTTC.

This rearrangement joins TRBV5-1 to TRBJ1-6; 11 bases line up with TRBD1. Trimming cost V 2 bases and J 0 bases; bases outside gene matches: 13. CDR1 and CDR2 from the germline V gene are SGHRS and YFSETQ. This CDR3 is built from 21 residues. The CDR3, as DNA: TGCGCCAGCAGCTTTCAGGACAGGGGGCCCGAAGAGGACTCCTATAATTCACCCCTCCACTTT. Residues: CASSFQDRGPEEDSYNSPLHF. The whole variable domain, filled in from reference TRBV5-1 and TRBJ1-6, reads KAGVTQTPRYLIKTRGQQVTLSCSPISGHRSVSWYQQTPGQGLQFLFEYFSETQRNKGNFPGRFSGRQFSNSRSEMNVSTLELGDSALYLCASSFQDRGPEEDSYNSPLHFGNGTRLTVT.

The chain joins TRBV3-1 (or the pseudogene TRBV3-2) to TRBJ2-2, with D unclear. Trimming cost V 3 bases and J 9 bases, with 17 bases left between them. CDR1 is LGHDT, CDR2 YNNKEL, per germline (reference sequence). The CDR3 runs 15 residues. This CDR3 is CASSQWQYRFRELFF. In DNA form, the CDR3 reads TGTGCCAGCAGCCAGTGGCAGTATCGTTTCAGGGAGCTGTTTTTT.

The chain recombines TRBV7-9 with TRBJ2-3; D gene uncertain. The CDR3 has 15 residues. CDR1 and CDR2 from the germline V gene are SEHNR and FQNEAQ (reference sequence). V lost 7 bases and J 8 bases, leaving 22 bases between the germline ends. The chain's CDR3 is CASTPTSREGSTQYF. In DNA form, the CDR3 reads TGTGCCAGCACTCCTACGAGTAGGGAAGGAAGTACGCAGTATTTT. The whole variable domain, filled in from reference TRBV7-9 and TRBJ2-3, reads DTGVSQNPRHKITKRGQNVTFRCDPISEHNRLYWYRQTLGQGPEFLTYFQNEAQLEKSRLLSDRFSAERPKGSFSTLEIQRTEQGDSAMYLCASTPTSREGSTQYFGPGTRLTVL.

The chain carries TRBV18 and TRBJ2-4, with D tentatively TRBD1 (6 bases). The germline V gene has CDR1 KGHSH and CDR2 LQKENI. Trimming took off 5 bases at V and 1 base at J, with 21 bases between the two ends. CDR3 length equals 18 residues. The CDR3 nucleotides are TGTGCCAGCTCAAGGGTTATCCACAGGGATGGTGCCAAAAACATTCAGTACTTC. Protein: CASSRVIHRDGAKNIQYF.

This rearrangement joins TRBV7-6 to TRBJ1-1; D not resolved. The CDR3 covers 15 residues. CDR1 is SGHVS and CDR2 is FNYEAQ in the germline V gene. The ends were cut back, 0 bases at V and 8 bases at J, with 16 bases in the middle. In nucleotides, the CDR3 is TGTGCCAGCAGCTTAGCCTCGGACGTCCGGACCGAAGCTTTCTTT. Translating it yields CASSLASDVRTEAFF.

The chain has TRBV6-5 and TRBJ2-1, with 7 bases that match TRBD1. Germline V gene lookup returns CDR1 MNHEY and CDR2 SVGAGI. There are 15 residues in the CDR3. V was clipped by 2 bases and J by 6 bases; unmatched bases: 7. The CDR3 sequence: CASSYEGAVGNEQFF. Written as DNA, the CDR3 is TGTGCCAGCAGTTACGAGGGGGCAGTAGGCAATGAGCAGTTCTTC.

The chain has TRBV6-7 and TRBJ1-6; 7 bases fit TRBD1. TRBV6-7 is flagged as an ORF with uncertain function. This CDR3 is built from 16 residues. Trimming cost V 6 bases and J 8 bases; bases outside gene matches: 13. The CDR3 reads CASSSPDPRGHSPLHF. CDR3 in DNA: TGTGCCAGCAGCTCTCCGGATCCAAGGGGGCATTCACCCCTCCACTTT.

The chain uses TRBV28 and TRBJ2-1; 8 nucleotides line up with TRBD2. In germline, CDR1 is MDHEN, CDR2 SYDVKM. The length of the CDR3 is 14 residues. The ends lost 3 bases at V and 10 bases at J; junction bases unmatched: 8. The DNA for the CDR3 is TGTGCCAGCAGTTTCGGGGGGGCTCTAATCGAGCAGTTCTTC. The encoded protein is CASSFGGALIEQFF. Using reference TRBV28 and TRBJ2-1 for the parts outside the CDR3, the full variable domain is DVKVTQSSRYLVKRTGEKVFLECVQDMDHENMFWYRQDPGLGLRLIYFSYDVKMKEKGDIPEGYSVSREKKERFSLILESASTNQTSMYLCASSFGGALIEQFFGPGTRLTVL.

The V and J genes are TRBV10-2 and TRBJ2-1, with D perhaps TRBD1 (6 bases). Per the germline V gene, CDR1 is WSHSY and CDR2 is SAAADI. Trimming pared 7 bases from V and 3 bases from J, leaving 16 bases between. The CDR3 is 15 amino acids. The CDR3 region has the DNA TGCGCCAGCACCGAACACAGGGTAAACTACAATGAGCAGTTCTTC. Its protein product is CASTEHRVNYNEQFF.